What follows describes a single T cell receptor beta chain. Its antigen is unknown. The CDR3 totals 11 residues. Germline CDR1 and CDR2: MNHNS and SASEGT. Deletions cut 2 bases from V and 7 bases from J, with 5 bases between. Produced via immunoSEQ multiplex PCR; TCRdb's table is partial and in-frame only. The data contain 93,000 or so clones, 80% to 95% of them singletons. This sample stems from a study of T cell responses to AZD1222 COVID-19 vaccine. Study observations and caveats: It was only after the peak T cell response that any repertoires were sampled. Vaccine-associated CD4 TCRs ranged over spike, dominating at 160-218 and 743-854. White British people made up most donors, females outnumbered males, and clonal diversity was possibly underestimated.

Sequenced material: peripheral blood, taken on day 0 of AZD1222 vaccination. The receptor was derived from an adult in good health. The chain couples TRBV6-1 to TRBJ1-2; D not certain. The CDR3 here is CASSENAGYTF. CDR3 coding DNA: TGTGCCAGCAGTGAAAACGCTGGCTACACCTTC.